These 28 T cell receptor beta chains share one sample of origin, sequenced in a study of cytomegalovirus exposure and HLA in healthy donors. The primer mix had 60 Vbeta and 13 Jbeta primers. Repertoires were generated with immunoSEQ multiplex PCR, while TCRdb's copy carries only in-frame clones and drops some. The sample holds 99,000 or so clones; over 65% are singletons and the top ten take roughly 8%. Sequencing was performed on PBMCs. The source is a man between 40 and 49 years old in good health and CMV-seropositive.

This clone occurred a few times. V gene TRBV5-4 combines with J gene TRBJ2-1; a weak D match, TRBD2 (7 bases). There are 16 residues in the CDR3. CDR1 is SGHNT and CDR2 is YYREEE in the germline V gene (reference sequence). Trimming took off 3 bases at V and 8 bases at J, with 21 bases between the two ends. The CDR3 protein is CASSSGGGREYDEQFF. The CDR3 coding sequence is TGTGCCAGCAGCTCCGGAGGGGGGCGGGAGTATGATGAGCAGTTCTTC.

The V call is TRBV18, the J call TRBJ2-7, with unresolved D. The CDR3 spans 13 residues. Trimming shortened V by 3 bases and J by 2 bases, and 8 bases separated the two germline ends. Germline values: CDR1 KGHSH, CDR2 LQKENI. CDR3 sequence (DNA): TGTGCCAGCTCACCGCCAGTAACCTACGAGCAGTACTTC. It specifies CASSPPVTYEQYF.

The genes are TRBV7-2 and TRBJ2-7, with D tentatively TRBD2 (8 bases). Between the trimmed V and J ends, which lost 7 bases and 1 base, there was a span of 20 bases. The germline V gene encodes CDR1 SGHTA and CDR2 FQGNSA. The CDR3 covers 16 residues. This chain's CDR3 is CASTLGGGRPSYEQYF. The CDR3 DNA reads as TGTGCCAGCACCCTAGGGGGCGGGAGGCCGTCCTACGAGCAGTACTTC.

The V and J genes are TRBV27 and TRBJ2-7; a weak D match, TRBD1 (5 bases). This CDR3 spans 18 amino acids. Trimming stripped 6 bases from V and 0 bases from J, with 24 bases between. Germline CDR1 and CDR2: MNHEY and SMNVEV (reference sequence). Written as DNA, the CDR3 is TGTGCCAGCAGCCCACAGGTGCCACCCCGCCCCAGCTCCTACGAGCAGTACTTC. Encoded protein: CASSPQVPPRPSSYEQYF.

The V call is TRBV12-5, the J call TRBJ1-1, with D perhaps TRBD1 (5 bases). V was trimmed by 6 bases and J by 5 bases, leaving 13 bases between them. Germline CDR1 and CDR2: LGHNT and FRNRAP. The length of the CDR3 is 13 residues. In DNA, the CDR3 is TGTGCTAGTGGCCACCCGGGGGGGACTGAAGCTTTCTTT. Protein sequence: CASGHPGGTEAFF.

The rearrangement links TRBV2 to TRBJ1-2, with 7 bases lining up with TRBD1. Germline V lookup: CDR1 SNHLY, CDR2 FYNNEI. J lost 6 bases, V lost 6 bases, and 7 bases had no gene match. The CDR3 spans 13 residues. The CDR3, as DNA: TGTGCCAGCAGCGCGGGACAGCTTCATGGCTACACCTTC. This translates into CASSAGQLHGYTF.

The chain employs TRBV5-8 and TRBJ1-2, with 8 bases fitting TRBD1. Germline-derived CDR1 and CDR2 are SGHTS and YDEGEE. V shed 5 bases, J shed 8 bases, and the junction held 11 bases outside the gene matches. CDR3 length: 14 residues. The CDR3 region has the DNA TGTGCCAGCAGACGGGGACAGGACCTAGGGGGCTACACCTTC. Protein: CASRRGQDLGGYTF. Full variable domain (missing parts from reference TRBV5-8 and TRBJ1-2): EAGVTQSPTHLIKTRGQQATLRCSPISGHTSVYWYQQALGLGLQFLLWYDEGEERNRGNFPPRFSGRQFPNYSSELNVNALELEDSALYLCASRRGQDLGGYTFGSGTRLTVV.

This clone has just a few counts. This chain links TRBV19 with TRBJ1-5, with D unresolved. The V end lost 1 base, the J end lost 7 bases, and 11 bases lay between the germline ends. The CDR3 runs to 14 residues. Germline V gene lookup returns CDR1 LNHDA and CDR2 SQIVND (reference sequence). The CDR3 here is CASSIAVSGQPQHF. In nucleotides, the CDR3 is TGTGCCAGTAGTATAGCCGTAAGCGGGCAGCCCCAGCATTTT.

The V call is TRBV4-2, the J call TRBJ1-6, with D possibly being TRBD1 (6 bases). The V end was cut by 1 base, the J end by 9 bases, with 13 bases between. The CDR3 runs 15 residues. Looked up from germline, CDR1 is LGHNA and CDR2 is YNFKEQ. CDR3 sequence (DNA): TGTGCCAGCAGCCAAGGGTACAGGGACGGTTCACCCCTCCACTTT. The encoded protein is CASSQGYRDGSPLHF.

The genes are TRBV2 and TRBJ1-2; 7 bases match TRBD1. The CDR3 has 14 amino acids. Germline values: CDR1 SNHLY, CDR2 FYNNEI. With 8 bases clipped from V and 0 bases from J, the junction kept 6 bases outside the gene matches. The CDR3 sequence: CASLWTGANYGYTF. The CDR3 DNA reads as TGTGCCAGCCTATGGACAGGTGCTAACTATGGCTACACCTTC.

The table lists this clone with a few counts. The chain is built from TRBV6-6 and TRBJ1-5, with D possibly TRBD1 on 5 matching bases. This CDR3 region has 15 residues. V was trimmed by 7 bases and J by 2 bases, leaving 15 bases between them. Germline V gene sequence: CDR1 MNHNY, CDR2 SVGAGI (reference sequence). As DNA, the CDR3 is TGTGCCAGCATTAAAGGGGTTACGGGCAATCAGCCCCAGCATTTT. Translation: CASIKGVTGNQPQHF.

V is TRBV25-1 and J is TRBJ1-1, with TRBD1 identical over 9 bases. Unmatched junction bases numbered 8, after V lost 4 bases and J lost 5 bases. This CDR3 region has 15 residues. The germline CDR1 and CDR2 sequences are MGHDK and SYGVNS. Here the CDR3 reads CASSATGQGQTEAFF. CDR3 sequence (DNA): TGTGCCAGCAGTGCCACGGGACAGGGCCAGACTGAAGCTTTCTTT.

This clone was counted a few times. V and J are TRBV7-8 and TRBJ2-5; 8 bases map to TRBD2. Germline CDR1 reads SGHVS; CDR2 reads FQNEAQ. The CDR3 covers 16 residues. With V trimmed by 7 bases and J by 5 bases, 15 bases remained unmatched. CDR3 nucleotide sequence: TGTGCCAGCACCTGGGACGGGGGGGCCTCCGGGGAGACCCAGTACTTC. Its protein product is CASTWDGGASGETQYF. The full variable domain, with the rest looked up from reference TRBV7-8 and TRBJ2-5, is GAGVSQSPRYKVAKRGQDVALRCDPISGHVSLFWYQQALGQGPEFLTYFQNEAQLDKSGLPSDRFFAERPEGSVSTLKIQRTQQEDSAVYLCASTWDGGASGETQYFGPGTRLLVL.

CDR3 bases: TGCGCCAGCAGCCAACTGACAGGGGGCGTTGGTGGCTACACCTTC. Amino acids: CASSQLTGGVGGYTF. The rearrangement joins TRBV4-3 to TRBJ1-2, with 10 bases fitting TRBD1. Germline V CDR1 and CDR2: LGHNA, YSLEER. With V trimmed by 2 bases and J by 7 bases, 7 bases remained unmatched. CDR3 size: 15 residues.

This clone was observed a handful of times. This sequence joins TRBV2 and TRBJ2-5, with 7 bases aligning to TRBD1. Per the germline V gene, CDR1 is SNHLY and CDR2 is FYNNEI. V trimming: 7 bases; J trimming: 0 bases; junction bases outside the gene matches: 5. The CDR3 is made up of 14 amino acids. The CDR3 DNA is TGTGCCAGCAACCAACAGGGGAACCAAGAGACCCAGTACTTC. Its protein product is CASNQQGNQETQYF.

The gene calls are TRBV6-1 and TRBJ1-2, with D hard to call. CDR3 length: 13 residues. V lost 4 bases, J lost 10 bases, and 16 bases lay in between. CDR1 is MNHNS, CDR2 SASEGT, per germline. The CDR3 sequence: CASSVGSKAVYTF. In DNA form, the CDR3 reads TGTGCCAGCAGTGTGGGTAGTAAAGCGGTCTACACCTTC.

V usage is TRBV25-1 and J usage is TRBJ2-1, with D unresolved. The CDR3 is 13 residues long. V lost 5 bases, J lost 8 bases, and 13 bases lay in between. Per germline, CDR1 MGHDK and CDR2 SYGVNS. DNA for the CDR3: TGTGCCAGCAGTTTGGCAGGTCAGGATGAGCAGTTCTTC. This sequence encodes CASSLAGQDEQFF.

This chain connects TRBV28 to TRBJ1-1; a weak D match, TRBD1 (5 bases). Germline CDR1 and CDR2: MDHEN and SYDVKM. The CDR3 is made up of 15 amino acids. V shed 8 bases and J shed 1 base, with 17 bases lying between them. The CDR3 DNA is TGTGCCAGCCGCCATTCGATAACAGGGAACACTGAAGCTTTCTTT. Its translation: CASRHSITGNTEAFF.

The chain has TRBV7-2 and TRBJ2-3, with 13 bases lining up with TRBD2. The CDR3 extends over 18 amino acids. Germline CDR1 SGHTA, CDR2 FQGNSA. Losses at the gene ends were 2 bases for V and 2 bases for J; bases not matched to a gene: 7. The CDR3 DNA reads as TGTGCCAGCAGCTTAAGAGCGGGGACTAGCGGGGTCACAGATACGCAGTATTTT. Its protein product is CASSLRAGTSGVTDTQYF. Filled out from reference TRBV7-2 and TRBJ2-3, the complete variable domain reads GAGVSQSPSNKVTEKGKDVELRCDPISGHTALYWYRQSLGQGLEFLIYFQGNSAPDKSGLPSDRFSAERTGGSVSTLTIQRTQQEDSAVYLCASSLRAGTSGVTDTQYFGPGTRLTVL.

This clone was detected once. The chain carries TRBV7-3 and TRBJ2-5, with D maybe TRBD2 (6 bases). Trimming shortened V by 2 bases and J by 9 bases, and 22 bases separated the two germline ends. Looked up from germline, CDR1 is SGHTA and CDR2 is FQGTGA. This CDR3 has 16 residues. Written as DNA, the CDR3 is TGTGCCAGCAGCTTAGGTGGAGCGGGTCATGGGGAGGCCCAGTACTTC. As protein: CASSLGGAGHGEAQYF.

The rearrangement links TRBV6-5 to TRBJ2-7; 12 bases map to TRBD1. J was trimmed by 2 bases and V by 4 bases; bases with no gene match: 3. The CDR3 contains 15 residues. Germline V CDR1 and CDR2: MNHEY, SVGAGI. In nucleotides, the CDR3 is TGTGCCAGCAGTTTCGGGACAGGGGGCACCTACGAGCAGTACTTC. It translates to CASSFGTGGTYEQYF.

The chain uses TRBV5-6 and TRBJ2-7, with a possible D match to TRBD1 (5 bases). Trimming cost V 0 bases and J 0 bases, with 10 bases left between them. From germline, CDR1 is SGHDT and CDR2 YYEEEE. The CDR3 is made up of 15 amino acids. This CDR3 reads CASSLVQAVSYEQYF. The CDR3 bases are TGTGCCAGCAGCTTGGTACAGGCTGTCTCCTACGAGCAGTACTTC.

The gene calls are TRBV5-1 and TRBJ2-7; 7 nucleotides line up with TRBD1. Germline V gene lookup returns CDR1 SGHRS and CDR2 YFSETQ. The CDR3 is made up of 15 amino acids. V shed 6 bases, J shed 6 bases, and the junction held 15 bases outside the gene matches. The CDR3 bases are TGCGCCAGCAAACTCAACCAGGGGGTTCCGATCGAGCAGTACTTC. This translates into CASKLNQGVPIEQYF.

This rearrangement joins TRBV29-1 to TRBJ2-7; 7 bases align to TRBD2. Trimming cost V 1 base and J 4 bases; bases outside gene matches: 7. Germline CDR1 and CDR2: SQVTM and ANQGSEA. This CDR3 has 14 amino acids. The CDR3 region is CSVEGIGEGYEQYF. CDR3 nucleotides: TGCAGCGTTGAAGGAATAGGGGAGGGGTACGAGCAGTACTTC.

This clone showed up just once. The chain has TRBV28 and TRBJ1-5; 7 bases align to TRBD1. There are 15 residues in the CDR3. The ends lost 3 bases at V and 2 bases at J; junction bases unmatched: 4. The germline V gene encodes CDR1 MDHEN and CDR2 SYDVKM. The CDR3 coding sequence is TGTGCCAGCAGTTTGAACAGGGGTGGCAATCAGCCCCAGCATTTT. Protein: CASSLNRGGNQPQHF. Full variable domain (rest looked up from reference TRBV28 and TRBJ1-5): DVKVTQSSRYLVKRTGEKVFLECVQDMDHENMFWYRQDPGLGLRLIYFSYDVKMKEKGDIPEGYSVSREKKERFSLILESASTNQTSMYLCASSLNRGGNQPQHFGDGTRLSIL.

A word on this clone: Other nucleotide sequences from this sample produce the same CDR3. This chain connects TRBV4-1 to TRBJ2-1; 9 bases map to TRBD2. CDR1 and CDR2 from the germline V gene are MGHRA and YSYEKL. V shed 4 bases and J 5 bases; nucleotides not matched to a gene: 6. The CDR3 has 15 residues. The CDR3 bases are TGCGCCAGCAGCCCGCGGGGGGGAGTTGACAATGAGCAGTTCTTC. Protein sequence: CASSPRGGVDNEQFF.

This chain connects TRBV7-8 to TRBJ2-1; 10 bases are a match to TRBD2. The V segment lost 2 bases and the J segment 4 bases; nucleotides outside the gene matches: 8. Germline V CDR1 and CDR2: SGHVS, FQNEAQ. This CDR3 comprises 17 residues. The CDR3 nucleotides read TGTGCCAGCAGCTTAATCTTGGTAGCGGGGGGATACAATGAGCAGTTCTTC. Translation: CASSLILVAGGYNEQFF.

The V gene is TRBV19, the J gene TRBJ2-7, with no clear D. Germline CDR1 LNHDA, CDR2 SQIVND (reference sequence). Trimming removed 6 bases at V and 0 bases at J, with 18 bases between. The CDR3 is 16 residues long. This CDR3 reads CASRTYAPRSSYEQYF. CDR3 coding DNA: TGTGCCAGTAGAACATACGCCCCCCGGAGCTCCTACGAGCAGTACTTC. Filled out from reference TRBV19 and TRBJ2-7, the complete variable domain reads DGGITQSPKYLFRKEGQNVTLSCEQNLNHDAMYWYRQDPGQGLRLIYYSQIVNDFQKGDIAEGYSVSREKKESFPLTVTSAQKNPTAFYLCASRTYAPRSSYEQYFGPGTRLTVT.